A selection of T cell receptor beta chains follows, all from one sample in a study of somatic mutations in cytotoxic T cells in rheumatoid arthritis. TCRdb keeps only in-frame clones here, not all; method: immunoSEQ multiplex PCR. This sample has 15,000 to 20,000 clones, with roughly 78% found just once. The material sequenced was CD8+ T cells sorted from blood. The receptor set was obtained from a woman in her forties or fifties with rheumatoid arthritis. CDR3s leave out the opening cysteine and the closing phenylalanine or tryptophan.

cdr3_length: 14
j_call: TRBJ2-1
v_call: TRBV6-5
cdr3_aa: ASSYVQGRAYNEQF

cdr3_length: 13
j_call: TRBJ1-5
v_call: TRBV6-5
cdr3_aa: ASSYTGGPNQPQH

cdr3_length: 12
j_call: TRBJ2-7
v_call: TRBV7-9
cdr3_aa: ASSHRQGEHEQY

cdr3_length: 14
j_call: TRBJ2-1
v_call: TRBV5-5
cdr3_aa: ASSLEVAGGVNEQF

cdr3_length: 14
j_call: TRBJ1-1
v_call: TRBV27
cdr3_aa: ASSLSFRGATTEAF

cdr3_length: 9
j_call: TRBJ2-1
v_call: TRBV16
cdr3_aa: ASSPNNEQF

cdr3_length: 13
j_call: TRBJ2-7
v_call: TRBV2
cdr3_aa: ASSPGLAGRYEQY

cdr3_length: 12
j_call: TRBJ2-7
v_call: TRBV30
cdr3_aa: AWSVQRESYEQY

cdr3_length: 11
j_call: TRBJ2-3
v_call: TRBV30
cdr3_aa: AWTSGGRDTQY

cdr3_length: 16
j_call: TRBJ2-2
v_call: TRBV28
cdr3_aa: ASSLRGTGGRNTGELF

cdr3_length: 13
j_call: TRBJ2-5
v_call: TRBV5-1
cdr3_aa: ASSPLSQTQETQY

cdr3_length: 13
j_call: TRBJ2-2
v_call: TRBV27
cdr3_aa: ASSFGVAGAGELF

cdr3_length: 13
j_call: TRBJ2-1
v_call: TRBV19
cdr3_aa: ASSSRQGLWFEQF

cdr3_length: 13
j_call: TRBJ2-1
v_call: TRBV27
cdr3_aa: ASSQGPITYNEQF

cdr3_length: 11
j_call: TRBJ2-1
v_call: TRBV28
cdr3_aa: ASSLGTAGEQF

cdr3_length: 16
j_call: TRBJ1-4
v_call: TRBV6-1
cdr3_aa: ASSGDRGDSGGNEKLF

cdr3_length: 11
j_call: TRBJ2-7
v_call: TRBV6-1
cdr3_aa: ASGGGLGYEQY

cdr3_length: 14
j_call: TRBJ2-3
v_call: TRBV5-1
cdr3_aa: ASSGRGQAGTDTQY

cdr3_length: 14
j_call: TRBJ2-2
v_call: TRBV6-1
cdr3_aa: ASSAGTPANTGELF

cdr3_length: 14
j_call: TRBJ2-4
v_call: TRBV2
cdr3_aa: ASSFSAGDAKNIQY